This record looks at one T cell receptor beta chain sequence and its context. Its antigen remains unidentified. Method: immunoSEQ multiplex PCR; TCRdb's copy keeps in-frame clones and lacks some. Among tens of thousands of clones listed, 86% were seen once. Trimming stripped 1 base from V and 8 bases from J, with 19 bases between. CDR1 and CDR2 (germline): SGHRS, YFSETQ. The CDR3 sequence is 16 residues long. The source of the sample is a study of radiation and T cells in renal cell carcinoma. Points from the study as a whole: Top tumor clonotypes rose in blood 2 weeks post-radiation, then contracted.

Time point specified: blood 2 weeks post-SBRT. Sample treatment: 15 Gy SBRT to primary tumor, nephrectomy 4 weeks later. Clear cell pathology was present in this patient's renal cell carcinoma. Sequenced material: blood, taken from a patient whose treatment included radiotherapy and nephrectomy. This sequence joins TRBV5-1 and TRBJ2-1, with a tentative D call TRBD2 (5 bases). The TCR sequence derives from a woman in her fifties or sixties with renal cell carcinoma. The CDR3 loop is CASSLLVGSPEDEQFF. The DNA for the CDR3 is TGCGCCAGCAGCTTGTTGGTCGGCTCCCCGGAGGATGAGCAGTTCTTC.